This TCR beta chain came from a study of CXCR3-negative and CXCR3-positive naive CD8 T cells (dated by TCRdb to the late 2010s). Concerning the study at large: About 135 million TRB reads were obtained in total, roughly 1.5 +/- 0.3 million reads per library. Diversity and physicochemical repertoire analyses covered about a dozen donors pooled from two independent experiments. The TRBV-TRBJ cluster analysis covered naive subsets from several donors and memory cells from 3 donors.

The germline V gene provides CDR1 MNHEY and CDR2 SVGEGT. Inclusive of the bounding cysteine and phenylalanine, the CDR3 is 15 residues long. The entry carries no DNA sequence. TCRdb shows the sequencer as NextSeq 550. The Human TCR Profiling Kit (MiLaboratory) was used to prepare UMI-labeled 5' RACE TRB cDNA libraries. The full amount of extracted RNA was used for cDNA synthesis, and the full amount of resulting cDNA was used for PCR amplification. Libraries were prepared in parallel with an identical number of PCR cycles. As for the authors' bioinformatics: MIGEC and MiXCR extracted about 57,000 +/- 9,900 unique UMI-labeled TRB cDNA molecules per library, requiring at least two reads per UMI. On average, around 40,000 +/- 10,000 functional in-frame TRB CDR3 nucleotide clonotypes lacking stop codons were found per library. After downsampling to 5000 UMI-labeled TRB molecules per sample, diversity metrics, including normalized Shannon-Wiener and Chao1, were computed in VDJtools. Clonotype-size-weighted physicochemical properties of the central five CDR3 residues (interaction energy, strength, volume and Kidera factor 4) were computed in VDJtools. One entry per CDR3 protein sequence results from the TCRdb reprocessing of the reads, with DNA left out. V and J calls and clone size were set by TCRdb, not the authors. The sample table holds about 98,000 distinct CDR3 sequences. The ten most abundant clones make up around 1% of the sample.

Results and caveats for the whole study, not just this receptor: Surface CD5, linked to self-reactivity in mice, was comparable between naive subsets; TCR interaction strength was therefore also inferred from TRB CDR3 physicochemical properties. Compared with CXCR3-negative naive cells, CXCR3-positive naive cells had TRB CDR3s with higher hydrophobicity (lower Kidera factor 4), lower energy, and higher strength and volume indices. Because CXCR3 expression was partially decreased after cryopreservation, freshly isolated PBMCs were used for most assays. Both naive subsets had comparably high repertoire diversity, while memory CD8+ T cells had much lower repertoire diversity. Naive CXCR3-negative and CXCR3-positive cells from the same donor showed similar TRBV-TRBJ usage, whereas memory cells showed distinct patterns.

For each CD8+ T cell subset, flow sorting was done in triplicate, and roughly 310,000 cells per subset went directly into RLT lysis buffer. Naive CD8+ T cells were defined stringently as CD45RO-CCR7+CD27+CD95- to exclude memory contaminants. Peripheral blood mononuclear cells were isolated from buffy coats using standard density gradient centrifugation. A FACSAria III was used to flow-sort naive CD8+ T cells into CXCR3-negative and CXCR3-positive populations. Total RNA was extracted from sorted cells with an RNeasy Mini Kit. Remarks on this clonotype: Its target antigen remains unknown.

The sequencing sample was made of naive CXCR3+ CD8+ T cells from blood. In the paper's terms, the cell subset or site label means: CD45RO-CCR7+CD27+CD95- naive CD8+ T cells expressing CXCR3 (TNR3+). The rearrangement joined TRBV6-2 or TRBV6-3 to TRBJ2-3. The TCR comes from a human donor in good health. Some clones in this sample may be carry-over from other donors' samples. CDR3 protein: CASSSPGSSTDTQYF.